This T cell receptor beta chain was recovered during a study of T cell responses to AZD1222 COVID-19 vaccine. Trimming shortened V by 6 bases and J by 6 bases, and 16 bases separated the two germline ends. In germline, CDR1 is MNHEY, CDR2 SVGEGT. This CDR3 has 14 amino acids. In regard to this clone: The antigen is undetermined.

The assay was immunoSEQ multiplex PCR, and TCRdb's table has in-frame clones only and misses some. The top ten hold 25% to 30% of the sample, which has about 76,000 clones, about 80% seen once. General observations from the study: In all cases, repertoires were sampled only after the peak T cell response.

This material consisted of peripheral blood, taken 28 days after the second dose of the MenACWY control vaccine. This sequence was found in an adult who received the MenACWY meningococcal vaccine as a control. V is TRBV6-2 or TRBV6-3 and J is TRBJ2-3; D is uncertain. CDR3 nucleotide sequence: TGTGCCAGCAGCACCGGGCCCCAGCGTGATACGCAGTATTTT. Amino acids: CASSTGPQRDTQYF.